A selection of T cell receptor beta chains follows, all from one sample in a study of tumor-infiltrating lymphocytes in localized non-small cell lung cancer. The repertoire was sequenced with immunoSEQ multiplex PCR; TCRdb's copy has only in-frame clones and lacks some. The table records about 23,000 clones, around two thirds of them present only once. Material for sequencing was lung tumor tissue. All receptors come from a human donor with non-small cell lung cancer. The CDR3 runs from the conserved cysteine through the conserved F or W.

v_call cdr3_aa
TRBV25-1 CASLSITGGTANQPQHF
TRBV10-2 CASSSQGGRDEQFF
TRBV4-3 CASSQGGSYNEQFF
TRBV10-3 CAISEITGGAVAFF
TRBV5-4 CASSPGRGNTEAFF
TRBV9 CASSVVQAGINEQFF
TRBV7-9 CASSSLDRDEAFF
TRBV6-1 CASSAVGYPGETQYF
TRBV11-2 CASRIQGTEAFF
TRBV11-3 CASSLGRQLNEQYF
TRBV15 CATSRGTRNTEAFF
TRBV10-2 CASSEPGQQHNGYTF
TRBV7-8 CASSLVKDRGGYTF
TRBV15 CATTRDTRGNSPLHF
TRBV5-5 CASSLAGQGDDTEAFF
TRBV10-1 CASSESTDTQYF
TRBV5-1 CASSLGHGTISTDTQYF
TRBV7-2 CASSLGSKMNTEAFF
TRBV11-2 CASSLGLAGANYGYTF
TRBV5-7 CASSLDKNTEAFF
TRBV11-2 CASRLDRVGNSPLHF
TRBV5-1 CASSLVPQGRNSPLHF
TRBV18 CASSEAGANVLTF
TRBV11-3 CASSLVGGSSDTQYF
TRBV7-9 CASSLVSGEQYF
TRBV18 CASSPPKTGQGETQYF
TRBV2 CARTQGVSTEAFF
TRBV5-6 CASSLGPVETQYF
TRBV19 CASRTGGRYTEAFF
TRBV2 CASSLGQAYNEQFF
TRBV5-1 CASSLDTLNTEAFF
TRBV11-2 CASSLRRGRSGEKLFF
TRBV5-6 CASSPDVGGYGYTF
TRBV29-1 CSVESTSGEETQYF
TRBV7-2 CASSLRQGSASSPLHF
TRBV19 CASKPGQGFTEAFF
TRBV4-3 CASSQDLPVNYGYTF
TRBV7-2 CASSVGLPSLNYGYTF
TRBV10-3 CAISESAGQLNTEAFF
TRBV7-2 CASSLWGQGGREQYF
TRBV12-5 CAVEGTTGELFF
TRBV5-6 CASSLPTGGNTEAFF
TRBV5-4 CASSLALRAREHSPLHF
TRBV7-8 CASSLARSGEGDTQYF
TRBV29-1 CSVETGVYNEQFF
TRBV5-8 CASILTGPRGYTF
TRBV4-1 CASSQDPPGQLNQPQHF
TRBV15 CATSQGRSSTDTQYF
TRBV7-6 CASSLAGSVTDTQYF
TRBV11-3 CASSLQGNVGYTF
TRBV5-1 CASSLAGGIVLGNEQFF
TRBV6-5 CASSKKTGGVGELFF
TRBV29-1 CSVTPGDRSGYTF
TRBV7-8 CASSPLTEPYGYTF
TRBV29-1 CSASLPKGEQYF
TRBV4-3 CASSQEFASTNSPLHF
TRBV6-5 CASSPYSRGSEKLFF